This entry describes one T cell receptor beta chain. Its antigen is not yet known. No much larger clone is present one base from it, and per-base qualities are unavailable. The sample is drawn from a study of technical replicates of blood from several donors (TCRdb year 2017). Inclusive of the bounding cysteine and phenylalanine, the CDR3 is 16 residues long. Only the CDR3 DNA is retained, 48 bases long and in frame from the first base. The junction shows trimming of 0 bases on V and 2 bases on J, plus 12 bases between the germline ends. Taken from the germline V gene, the CDR1 and CDR2 loops are MGHRA and YSYEKL. The library was built by means of the immunoSEQ multiplex PCR assay. TCRdb's version of the immuneACCESS table is confined to in-frame rearrangements and falls short of the full clone set. An unresolved V gene accounts for under half of the shortfall where checked; the remainder is of unknown origin. For this sample the table gives over 50,000 clones, of which just over 90% were detected only once. The ten biggest clones cover less than 4.5% of the sample.

The sample comprised PBMCs. The rearrangement joined TRBV4-1 to TRBJ2-3, with the D gene too uncertain to name. This receptor was identified in a human donor in good health. Some clones in this sample may be carry-over from other donors' samples. The DNA sequence follows: TGCGCCAGCAGCCAAGAAAGAAAGAGCCCCACAGATACGCAGTATTTT. Translated, it reads CASSQERKSPTDTQYF.